One and the same sample provided the 9 T cell receptor beta chains below, sequenced in a study of preoperative IRX-2 immunotherapy in early breast cancer. The protocol was immunoSEQ multiplex PCR, while the TCRdb copy is restricted to in-frame clones and leaves out a portion. The sample shows about 7,700 clones, 65% to 85% of them seen only once. Treatment here: preoperative locoregional IRX-2 cytokine immunotherapy. The specimen comprised tumor tissue, sampled after IRX-2 immunotherapy. Source of these receptors: a human donor with breast cancer.

V is TRBV19 and J is TRBJ2-1; TRBD2 matches at 7 bases. The CDR3 runs to 16 residues. V lost 5 bases, J lost 4 bases, and 11 bases stayed unmatched. Germline CDR1 and CDR2: LNHDA and SQIVND (reference sequence). The DNA of the CDR3 is TGTGCCAGTAGTGCTCCCCGAGGTAGCGGGTACAATGAGCAGTTCTTC. Translated, it gives CASSAPRGSGYNEQFF.

The chain employs TRBV6-8 and TRBJ1-1; TRBD1 agrees at 7 bases. Germline loops: CDR1 MNHGY, CDR2 SAAAGT. With V trimmed by 6 bases and J by 2 bases, 6 bases remained unmatched. This CDR3 spans 14 amino acids. CDR3 sequence: CASRRDSSNTEAFF. CDR3 in DNA: TGTGCCAGCAGACGGGACAGCAGCAACACTGAAGCTTTCTTT.

This clone is classed as medium-sized. V usage is TRBV6-8 and J usage is TRBJ1-1; D is possibly TRBD1 (6 bases). The germline gives CDR1 MNHGY, CDR2 SAAAGT. The CDR3 length is 16 residues. The V end was cut by 5 bases, the J end by 2 bases, with 18 bases between. CDR3 sequence (DNA): TGTGCCAGCAGTGACCCCGAGGACAGCTATAACACTGAAGCTTTCTTT. It translates to CASSDPEDSYNTEAFF.

The gene calls are TRBV19 and TRBJ1-5, with TRBD1 identical over 8 bases. The V segment lost 4 bases and the J segment 3 bases; nucleotides outside the gene matches: 2. Germline V CDR1 and CDR2: LNHDA, SQIVND (reference sequence). CDR3 size: 14 residues. CDR3 in DNA: TGTGCCAGTAGTAAGGGACAGGCCAATCAGCCCCAGCATTTT. It specifies CASSKGQANQPQHF.

The chain uses TRBV11-3 and TRBJ1-3; 8 positions match TRBD1. The CDR3 sequence is 18 residues long. V trimming: 5 bases; J trimming: 0 bases; junction bases outside the gene matches: 12. From germline, CDR1 is SGHNT and CDR2 YENEEA. The CDR3 bases are TGTGCCAGCAGCCGGACAGGGCCTGGTCTCTACTCTGGAAACACCATATATTTT. Protein product: CASSRTGPGLYSGNTIYF. Filled out from reference TRBV11-3 and TRBJ1-3, the complete variable domain reads EAGVVQSPRYKIIEKKQPVAFWCNPISGHNTLYWYLQNLGQGPELLIRYENEEAVDDSQLPKDRFSAERLKGVDSTLKIQPAELGDSAVYLCASSRTGPGLYSGNTIYFGEGSWLTVV.

This sequence joins TRBV18 and TRBJ2-2, with a possible D match to TRBD2 (6 bases). Germline CDR1 is KGHSH and CDR2 is LQKENI. The CDR3 extends over 13 amino acids. Trimming took 5 bases from V and 5 from J, leaving 9 bases between them. CDR3 loop: CASSAGWTGELFF. DNA for the CDR3: TGTGCCAGCTCAGCGGGGTGGACCGGGGAGCTGTTTTTT.

The rearrangement links TRBV7-4 to TRBJ2-5, with a tentative D call TRBD2 (6 bases). Germline V CDR1 and CDR2: SGHVT, SQSDAQ. CDR3 length: 13 amino acids. Trimming stripped 8 bases from V and 3 bases from J, with 13 bases between. The CDR3 nucleotides are TGTGCCAGCGCGCGGGGCGCCGAAGAGACCCAGTACTTC. Residues: CASARGAEETQYF.

V gene TRBV19 combines with J gene TRBJ1-1; 7 bases line up with TRBD1. This CDR3 comprises 15 residues. V dropped 9 bases and J dropped 5; count of bases not matched to a gene: 15. Per germline, CDR1 LNHDA and CDR2 SQIVND (reference sequence). The CDR3 DNA reads TGTGCCAGCCTACGGCTTACGACAGGGATGACTGAAGCTTTCTTT. Translated: CASLRLTTGMTEAFF.

The chain has TRBV6-4 and TRBJ1-5; no definite D call. V was clipped by 4 bases and J by 1 base, with 5 bases between them. The CDR3 runs 13 residues. Per germline, CDR1 MRHNA and CDR2 SNTAGT. CDR3 region: CASSGWSNQPQHF. DNA of the CDR3: TGTGCCAGCAGTGGGTGGAGCAATCAGCCCCAGCATTTT.